The source of this T cell receptor (beta chain) is a study of control samples from healthy donors and cancer patients. Here immunoSEQ multiplex PCR was the method, and the copy in TCRdb shows in-frame clones only, minus some. There are 150,000 to 200,000 clones in the sample; 90% to 95% occur only once, and 1.5% lies in the top ten. V was clipped by 2 bases and J by 5 bases, with 10 bases between them. The CDR3 has 14 residues. The V gene's germline CDR1 is MDHEN and CDR2 SYDVKM. The chain has TRBV28 and TRBJ1-5; D not resolved. Sequenced: blood. The receptor comes from a woman under 40 in good health. For the CDR3, the DNA is TGTGCCAGCAGTTTAAGGCAGCGACATCAGCCCCAGCATTTT. It yields the protein CASSLRQRHQPQHF.